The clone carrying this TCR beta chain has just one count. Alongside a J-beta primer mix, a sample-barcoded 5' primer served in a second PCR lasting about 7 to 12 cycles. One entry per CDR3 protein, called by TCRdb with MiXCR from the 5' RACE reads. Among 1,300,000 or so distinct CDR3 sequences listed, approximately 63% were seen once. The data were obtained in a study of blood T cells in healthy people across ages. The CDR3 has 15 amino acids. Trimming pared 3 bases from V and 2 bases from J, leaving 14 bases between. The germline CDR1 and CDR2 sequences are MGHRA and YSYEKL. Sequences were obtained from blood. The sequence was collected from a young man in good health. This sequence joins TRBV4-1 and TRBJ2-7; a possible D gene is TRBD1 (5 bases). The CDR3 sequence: CASSHPGAGAYEQYF. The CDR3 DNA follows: TGCGCCAGCAGCCATCCTGGGGCCGGAGCCTACGAGCAGTACTTC.